Listed here are 12 T cell receptor beta chains from one sample, sequenced in a study of early T cells in non-severe SARS-CoV-2 infection. One entry per CDR3 protein results from TCRdb running MiXCR on the 5' RACE reads. Of some 57,000 distinct CDR3 sequences listed, approximately 12% are singletons. Source material: whole blood. The receptors here all came from an adult who was a healthcare worker with PCR-confirmed SARS-CoV-2 infection or an uninfected control (not recorded which).

In this sample, this clonotype turned up a few times. The rearrangement joins TRBV7-2 to TRBJ2-1; 11 nucleotides match TRBD2. The CDR3 totals 16 residues. V dropped 4 bases and J dropped 1; count of bases not matched to a gene: 3. Germline V gene data show CDR1 as SGHTA and CDR2 as FQGNSA. CDR3: CASSSRLAGSYNEQFF. Here the CDR3 DNA reads TGTGCCAGCAGCTCCCGACTAGCGGGATCCTACAATGAGCAGTTCTTC.

In its sample, this clonotype was seen a few times. The chain carries TRBV24-1 and TRBJ1-2; 7 positions match TRBD1. V was pared by 4 bases and J by 0 bases, with 7 bases of the junction left unmatched. The V gene's germline CDR1 is KGHDR and CDR2 SFDVKD. The CDR3 has 16 residues. DNA for the CDR3: TGTGCCACCAGTGACGCCGGGACAGCCTCTAACTATGGCTACACCTTC. It translates to CATSDAGTASNYGYTF.

The rearrangement links TRBV27 to TRBJ2-3; TRBD1 matches at 10 bases. The CDR3 consists of 15 residues. Per the germline V gene, CDR1 is MNHEY and CDR2 is SMNVEV (reference sequence). Trimming at V came to 6 bases and at J to 8 bases, leaving 11 bases not matched to a gene. The CDR3, as DNA: TGTGCCAGCAGACGGGACAGGGGAGTTTTGGGTACGCAGTATTTT. Translated, it gives CASRRDRGVLGTQYF.

This chain uses TRBV6-4 with TRBJ2-3; D unclear. Germline-derived CDR1 and CDR2 are MRHNA and SNTAGT. V was cut by 0 bases and J by 3 bases, with 4 bases left in between. The CDR3 has 13 amino acids. The CDR3 region is CASSDSPTDTQYF. In nucleotides, the CDR3 is TGTGCCAGCAGTGACTCTCCAACAGATACGCAGTATTTT.

This clonotype was observed many times. The V call is TRBV5-4, the J call TRBJ2-1; 8 nucleotides match TRBD2. With 4 bases clipped from V and 6 bases from J, the junction kept 3 bases outside the gene matches. From germline, CDR1 is SGHNT and CDR2 YYREEE (reference sequence). The CDR3 runs 13 residues. CDR3 nucleotides: TGTGCCAGCAGCCAAACTAGCGGCAATGAGCAGTTCTTC. This translates into CASSQTSGNEQFF. Combining the CDR3 with reference TRBV5-4 and TRBJ2-1 gives the whole variable domain ETGVTQSPTHLIKTRGQQVTLRCSSQSGHNTVSWYQQALGQGPQFIFQYYREEENGRGNFPPRFSGLQFPNYSSELNVNALELDDSALYLCASSQTSGNEQFFGPGTRLTVL.

This clonotype was counted ten times or more. CDR3 region: CASSTTGLPTYEQYF. The CDR3 DNA is TGTGCCAGCTCAACAACAGGCCTACCCACCTACGAGCAGTACTTC. This chain uses TRBV18 with TRBJ2-7; maybe TRBD1 (5 bases). Germline V gene sequence: CDR1 KGHSH, CDR2 LQKENI. Trimming cost V 5 bases and J 2 bases, with 16 bases left between them. The length of the CDR3 is 15 residues.

The DNA of the CDR3 is TGCAGCGTTGGACAGGGTGCTAGGGGCTACACCTTC. Translated: CSVGQGARGYTF. The chain uses TRBV29-1 and TRBJ1-2; 7 bases are a match to TRBD1. The junction had 7 bases not matched to a gene; V was cut back by 4 bases and J by 8 bases. Germline CDR1 reads SQVTM; CDR2 reads ANQGSEA. The CDR3 is 12 residues long.

This chain links TRBV7-9 with TRBJ1-6; TRBD1 might be the D (5 bases). The CDR3 is 14 amino acids. Germline V gene lookup returns CDR1 SEHNR and CDR2 FQNEAQ (reference sequence). V was clipped by 5 bases and J by 7 bases, with 12 bases between them. The CDR3 sequence is CASSPGLRNSPLHF. The CDR3 region has the DNA TGTGCCAGCAGCCCGGGACTTCGCAATTCACCCCTCCACTTT.

This clonotype showed up just a few times. The J gene is TRBJ2-7, the V gene TRBV27, with 7 bases aligning to TRBD1. From germline, CDR1 is MNHEY and CDR2 SMNVEV (reference sequence). The J segment lost 5 bases and the V segment lost 10 bases, leaving 11 bases of the junction unmatched. The CDR3 covers 13 residues. The CDR3 reads CATLPPGGHEQYF. In DNA, the CDR3 is TGTGCCACCTTACCCCCAGGGGGACACGAGCAGTACTTC.

The rearrangement joins TRBV20-1 to TRBJ2-7; TRBD2 agrees at 7 bases. The CDR3 loop spans 12 amino acids. Germline CDR1 reads DFQATT; CDR2 reads SNEGSKA (reference sequence). Germline trimming cut 7 bases from V and 2 bases from J; bases unmatched to any gene: 5. The CDR3 protein is CSVPSGTYEQYF. CDR3 nucleotides: TGCAGTGTTCCTAGCGGAACCTACGAGCAGTACTTC.

This clonotype was counted between two and nine times. The limits of the CDR3 on the DNA are not certain, so only TCRdb's listed CDR3 is given. The CDR3 here is CSVSGPEETQYF. V is TRBV29-1 and J is TRBJ2-5; the tabulated D call, TRBD1, remains unverified against the DNA. Germline CDR1 is SQVTM and CDR2 is ANQGSEA. The length of the CDR3 is 12 amino acids, counting both ends.

This clonotype was counted at least ten times. The V gene is TRBV5-1, the J gene TRBJ2-6; perhaps D is TRBD1 or TRBD2 (7 bases each). Trimming removed 2 bases at V and 2 bases at J, with 11 bases between. The CDR3 length is 16 residues. CDR1 is SGHRS, CDR2 YFSETQ, per germline. The CDR3 sequence: CASSFRGGPGANVLTF. CDR3 nucleotide sequence: TGCGCCAGCAGCTTCAGGGGGGGGCCTGGGGCCAACGTCCTGACTTTC. Filled out from reference TRBV5-1 and TRBJ2-6, the complete variable domain reads KAGVTQTPRYLIKTRGQQVTLSCSPISGHRSVSWYQQTPGQGLQFLFEYFSETQRNKGNFPGRFSGRQFSNSRSEMNVSTLELGDSALYLCASSFRGGPGANVLTFGAGSRLTVL.